These 27 T cell receptor beta chains were sequenced from one sample in a study of sequential checkpoint blockade in melanoma (dated by TCRdb to 2018 to 2020). The library was built by means of the immunoSEQ multiplex PCR assay. In its TCRdb copy, this immuneACCESS table keeps in-frame sequences only and misses some clones. Where compared with another copy, unresolved V genes explain less than half of these, and the others have no known cause. Within this sample are about 2,400 clones, with about 15% of them counted one time only. Roughly 14% of the sample is held by the ten biggest clonotypes. The sample's treatment or condition label, decoded: randomized to nivolumab then ipilimumab (arm A) or the reverse (arm B). This specimen was tumor tissue (inferred from file names), taken from a patient given nivolumab and ipilimumab in sequence. These receptors were taken from a human donor with melanoma.

This clone occurred a few times. The chain employs TRBV11-3 and TRBJ2-7; D might be TRBD2 (6 bases). The CDR3 has 15 residues. Germline V gene sequence: CDR1 SGHNT, CDR2 YENEEA. V gave up 5 bases and J gave up 0 bases, with 14 bases separating them. CDR3 sequence: CASSPAGFSSYEQYF. The CDR3 coding sequence is TGTGCCAGCAGCCCGGCGGGGTTTAGCTCCTACGAGCAGTACTTC.

The V gene is TRBV19, the J gene TRBJ1-1; 10 bases are a match to TRBD1. CDR1 LNHDA and CDR2 SQIVND come from the germline V gene (reference sequence). V shed 5 bases and J 5 bases; nucleotides not matched to a gene: 8. The CDR3 has 15 residues. CDR3 DNA: TGTGCCAGTAGTCCCCGACAGGGGGCGATGACTGAAGCTTTCTTT. This gives the protein CASSPRQGAMTEAFF.

The chain employs TRBV28 and TRBJ2-7; D call uncertain. Trimming took off 4 bases at V and 5 bases at J, with 9 bases between the two ends. Looked up from germline, CDR1 is MDHEN and CDR2 is SYDVKM. The CDR3 loop spans 12 amino acids. In nucleotides, the CDR3 is TGTGCCAGCAGTTCCACCGGCGACGAGCAGTACTTC. Its protein is CASSSTGDEQYF.

Ten or more counts support this clone. The chain couples TRBV7-8 to TRBJ1-5; D might be TRBD1 (5 bases). Germline V gene lookup returns CDR1 SGHVS and CDR2 FQNEAQ. The CDR3 is 17 residues long. V gave up 5 bases and J gave up 7 bases, with 24 bases separating them. The CDR3 region has the DNA TGTGCCAGCAGCCGATCGGGACTTCCAAGGACGGTCCAGCCCCAGCATTTT. This sequence encodes CASSRSGLPRTVQPQHF.

This chain uses TRBV28 with TRBJ2-7, with TRBD2 as a possible D gene (5 bases). In germline, CDR1 is MDHEN, CDR2 SYDVKM. V was trimmed by 1 base and J by 3 bases, leaving 10 bases between them. The CDR3 is made up of 14 amino acids. The CDR3 DNA is TGTGCCAGCAGTTTATCCCCAGGAGGCTACGAGCAGTACTTC. Protein product: CASSLSPGGYEQYF.

This clone showed up just a few times. This chain connects TRBV28 to TRBJ1-5; a possible D gene is TRBD1 (5 bases). This CDR3 is built from 14 residues. Germline values: CDR1 MDHEN, CDR2 SYDVKM. V gave up 5 bases and J gave up 3 bases, with 11 bases separating them. The CDR3 DNA reads TGTGCCAGCAGTCCCCCGGGGACCAATCAGCCCCAGCATTTT. This encodes CASSPPGTNQPQHF.

This clone is labeled medium-sized (0.01 to 0.1%). The chain has TRBV28 and TRBJ1-5, with 7 bases fitting TRBD1. V trimming: 3 bases; J trimming: 4 bases; junction bases outside the gene matches: 3. From germline, CDR1 is MDHEN and CDR2 SYDVKM. The length of the CDR3 is 14 residues. The CDR3 is CASSLEGANQPQHF. The CDR3 coding sequence is TGTGCCAGCAGTTTGGAGGGGGCAAATCAGCCCCAGCATTTT.

The chain uses TRBV28 and TRBJ2-3; no definite D call. The CDR3 has 16 amino acids. Looked up from germline, CDR1 is MDHEN and CDR2 is SYDVKM. With 4 bases removed from V and 4 bases from J, the gap between germline ends came to 18 bases. The CDR3 coding sequence is TGTGCCAGCAGTTCATACCCGGGCCCCAGCCCAGATACGCAGTATTTT. It is translated as CASSSYPGPSPDTQYF.

This clone was counted only a few times. The CDR3 sequence: CASSPLAGGDEQFF. The CDR3 DNA is TGTGCCAGCAGCCCACTAGCGGGAGGGGATGAGCAGTTCTTC. The chain recombines TRBV11-3 with TRBJ2-1, with 13 bases fitting TRBD2. Germline loops: CDR1 SGHNT, CDR2 YENEEA. The CDR3 totals 14 residues. The trim removed 5 bases at V and 8 bases at J, leaving 3 bases unmatched.

The rearrangement joins TRBV19 to TRBJ1-5; the match to TRBD1 covers 9 bases. Looked up from germline, CDR1 is LNHDA and CDR2 is SQIVND (reference sequence). The CDR3 covers 17 residues. After removal of 3 bases from V and 5 bases from J, the junction contained 11 bases not matched to a gene. CDR3 coding DNA: TGTGCCAGTAGTATTTTGGACAGGGGCCGCCTCCATCAGCCCCAGCATTTT. Translated, it gives CASSILDRGRLHQPQHF.

This clone is judged medium-sized. The V call is TRBV6-8, the J call TRBJ1-1; D gene unclear. Deletions cut 2 bases from V and 4 bases from J, with 11 bases between. Germline CDR1 reads MNHGY; CDR2 reads SAAAGT. The CDR3 loop spans 14 amino acids. The CDR3 spells CASSYVPDGTEAFF. The CDR3 DNA is TGTGCCAGCAGTTACGTCCCAGACGGCACTGAAGCTTTCTTT.

Only a few counts were recorded for this clone. The rearrangement links TRBV18 to TRBJ2-7, with TRBD1 identical over 10 bases. Germline CDR1 reads KGHSH; CDR2 reads LQKENI. V gave up 1 base and J gave up 5 bases; unmatched junction bases: 5. CDR3 size: 15 residues. Written as DNA, the CDR3 is TGTGCCAGCTCACCACTGGGGGGGACAGGGGACGAGCAGTACTTC. It is translated as CASSPLGGTGDEQYF.

The rearrangement joins TRBV11-3 to TRBJ2-2; D remains unclear. The CDR3 is 16 residues long. The V and J ends lost 1 base and 7 bases respectively, with 16 bases between them. The germline CDR1 and CDR2 sequences are SGHNT and YENEEA. The CDR3 DNA reads as TGTGCCAGCAGCTTAGGGTTTTCGGAGTCTTTCGGGGAGCTGTTTTTT. Translated: CASSLGFSESFGELFF.

Sample share makes this clone medium-sized (0.01 to 0.1%). One junction end disagrees with the germline gene, perhaps due to a read error. This rearrangement joins TRBV6-8 to TRBJ2-7, with 11 bases identical to TRBD1. The V gene's germline CDR1 is MNHGY and CDR2 SAAAGT. The CDR3 runs 14 residues. The CDR3 region is CAISGQGANYEQYF. DNA of the CDR3: TGTGCCATCAGTGGACAGGGGGCTAACTACGAGCAGTACTTC.

This clone was seen a handful of times. The rearrangement joins TRBV15 to TRBJ1-3; unclear D gene. Germline values: CDR1 LNHNV, CDR2 YYDKDF (reference sequence). The germline V and J ends were trimmed by 0 bases and 0 bases, with 9 bases remaining between them. CDR3 length equals 16 residues. CDR3 protein: CATSRDGLSSGNTIYF. CDR3 DNA: TGTGCCACCAGCAGAGATGGGCTGAGCTCTGGAAACACCATATATTTT.

A few counts support this clone. The rearrangement joins TRBV6-8 to TRBJ2-1; TRBD2 matches 11 bases. The CDR3 runs to 14 residues. V was clipped by 7 bases and J by 6 bases; unmatched bases: 5. Germline CDR1 is MNHGY and CDR2 is SAAAGT. CDR3 sequence (DNA): TGTGCCAGCAAATTGCTAGCGGGGGGCAATGAGCAGTTCTTC. Translated: CASKLLAGGNEQFF.

This sequence joins TRBV28 and TRBJ1-5; unclear D gene. The CDR3 contains 17 residues. Germline V gene lookup returns CDR1 MDHEN and CDR2 SYDVKM. V was cut by 8 bases and J by 1 base, with 21 bases left in between. CDR3 bases: TGTGCCAGCCGCCCTCTAAGGCAAGGCGGGAGCAATCAGCCCCAGCATTTT. Protein sequence: CASRPLRQGGSNQPQHF.

This chain uses TRBV28 with TRBJ2-7, with 7 bases fitting TRBD1. Germline CDR1 is MDHEN and CDR2 is SYDVKM. The CDR3 contains 15 residues. Trimming cost V 6 bases and J 0 bases; bases outside gene matches: 8. The CDR3 spells CASSKTGSSSYEQYF. CDR3 bases: TGTGCCAGCAGCAAGACAGGGTCCAGCTCCTACGAGCAGTACTTC. The variable domain in full, completed from reference TRBV28 and TRBJ2-7, reads DVKVTQSSRYLVKRTGEKVFLECVQDMDHENMFWYRQDPGLGLRLIYFSYDVKMKEKGDIPEGYSVSREKKERFSLILESASTNQTSMYLCASSKTGSSSYEQYFGPGTRLTVT.

The table lists this clone with a few counts. This chain uses TRBV30 with TRBJ2-1; 10 bases align to TRBD2. CDR1 and CDR2 from the germline V gene are GTSNPN and SVGIG (reference sequence). The CDR3 is 16 amino acids. V lost 5 bases and J lost 7; bases outside the gene matches: 14. The CDR3: CAWAAVAGGGRNEQFF. CDR3 bases: TGTGCCTGGGCCGCGGTAGCGGGAGGCGGCCGGAATGAGCAGTTCTTC.

This clone showed up just once. This sequence joins TRBV19 and TRBJ2-7, with TRBD1 matching 9 bases. Trimming at V came to 7 bases and at J to 5 bases, leaving 12 bases not matched to a gene. Per germline, CDR1 LNHDA and CDR2 SQIVND (reference sequence). The CDR3 spans 15 residues. CDR3 sequence (DNA): TGTGCCAGTAAAAATCCGGGACAGGGTATAAACGAGCAGTACTTC. Amino acids: CASKNPGQGINEQYF.

This clone was seen more than once but under ten times. V is TRBV7-4 and J is TRBJ2-3; perhaps D is TRBD1 or TRBD2 (5 bases each). The CDR3 is 15 residues long. CDR1 SGHVT and CDR2 SQSDAQ come from the germline V gene. The V gene lost 4 bases and the J gene lost 4 bases, with 15 bases spanning the gap. The CDR3 DNA reads as TGTGCCAGCAGCTCCAGGCCCGGGGCCCCAGATACGCAGTATTTT. Translating it yields CASSSRPGAPDTQYF.

This clone was seen many times. This chain joins TRBV6-8 and TRBJ1-2, with TRBD1 as a possible D gene (5 bases). Per the germline V gene, CDR1 is MNHGY and CDR2 is SAAAGT. This CDR3 comprises 12 residues. Trimming shortened V by 5 bases and J by 8 bases, and 12 bases separated the two germline ends. The CDR3 sequence is CASSRGGDGYTF. DNA of the CDR3: TGTGCCAGCAGTCGGGGGGGGGACGGCTACACCTTC.

In its sample, this clone is medium-sized. The chain carries TRBV18 and TRBJ2-7; D not resolved. CDR1 KGHSH and CDR2 LQKENI come from the germline V gene. The V end lost 5 bases, the J end lost 0 bases, and 11 bases lay between the germline ends. This CDR3 contains 14 residues. The CDR3 DNA reads as TGTGCCAGCTCATGGCGTCCCCGCTCCTACGAGCAGTACTTC. Translating gives CASSWRPRSYEQYF.

This clone was observed a few times. This chain connects TRBV15 to TRBJ1-5; 10 nucleotides align to TRBD1. The V gene's germline CDR1 is LNHNV and CDR2 YYDKDF (reference sequence). CDR3 size: 17 residues. Germline trimming cut 1 base from V and 2 bases from J; bases unmatched to any gene: 5. The CDR3 here is CATSRGPGTGGNQPQHF. CDR3 nucleotides: TGTGCCACCAGCAGAGGACCCGGGACAGGGGGCAATCAGCCCCAGCATTTT.

This clone is deemed medium-sized. The chain uses TRBV11-3 and TRBJ2-5, with TRBD1 matching 11 bases. The V segment lost 5 bases and the J segment 4 bases; nucleotides outside the gene matches: 6. The germline V gene has CDR1 SGHNT and CDR2 YENEEA. The CDR3 is made up of 15 amino acids. The CDR3 sequence is CASSLGQGGRETQYF. Here the CDR3 DNA reads TGTGCCAGCAGCCTGGGACAGGGGGGGCGAGAGACCCAGTACTTC. The entire variable domain, with the rest obtained from reference TRBV11-3 and TRBJ2-5, is as follows: EAGVVQSPRYKIIEKKQPVAFWCNPISGHNTLYWYLQNLGQGPELLIRYENEEAVDDSQLPKDRFSAERLKGVDSTLKIQPAELGDSAVYLCASSLGQGGRETQYFGPGTRLLVL.

The genes are TRBV6-7 and TRBJ1-4; 7 bases agree with TRBD1. TRBV6-7 is an open reading frame whose function is uncertain. The ends lost 7 bases at V and 6 bases at J; junction bases unmatched: 5. CDR3 length equals 13 residues. CDR3 sequence reads: CASTPGGDEKLFF. The DNA for the CDR3 is TGTGCCAGCACCCCAGGGGGGGATGAAAAACTGTTTTTT.

This clone occurred many times. The chain links TRBV11-3 to TRBJ2-7; 15 bases match TRBD2. Losses at the gene ends were 4 bases for V and 6 bases for J; bases not matched to a gene: 13. This CDR3 spans 18 amino acids. Germline-derived CDR1 and CDR2 are SGHNT and YENEEA. The CDR3 loop is CASSSRTSGRAYWSEQYF. CDR3 coding DNA: TGTGCCAGCAGCTCCCGGACTAGCGGGAGGGCCTATTGGTCCGAGCAGTACTTC. The full variable domain, rest sourced from reference TRBV11-3 and TRBJ2-7, is EAGVVQSPRYKIIEKKQPVAFWCNPISGHNTLYWYLQNLGQGPELLIRYENEEAVDDSQLPKDRFSAERLKGVDSTLKIQPAELGDSAVYLCASSSRTSGRAYWSEQYFGPGTRLTVT.